The clone carrying this T cell receptor (beta chain) was observed once. The table came from immunoSEQ multiplex PCR; TCRdb's copy has only in-frame clones and leaves some out. The sample shows some 56,000 clones, roughly 95% of them seen only once. The data originate from a study of control samples from healthy donors and cancer patients. Germline lookup yields CDR1 MNHEY and CDR2 SMNVEV (reference sequence). Between the trimmed V and J ends, which lost 3 bases and 4 bases, there was a span of 7 bases. This CDR3 has 13 amino acids. The source is a man aged 25 to 40 in good health. Sequencing was done on a sample of blood. J is TRBJ2-1 and V is TRBV27; unclear D gene. The CDR3 DNA is TGTGCCAGCAGTTTTGTGGGTTACAATGAGCAGTTCTTC. This gives the protein CASSFVGYNEQFF.